Each of the 4 T cell receptor beta chains below was sequenced from the same sample in a study of blood T cell repertoires in COVID-19. The repertoire was sequenced with immunoSEQ multiplex PCR; TCRdb's copy has only in-frame clones and lacks some. The sample contains 90,000 to 100,000 clones, 89% of which appear only once. The sequenced sample consisted of peripheral blood. The receptors were sampled from a man aged 50-60 years with COVID-19, enrolled during active disease.

The CDR3 here is CASSQLAGARTDTQYF. For the CDR3, the DNA is TGTGCCAGCAGTCAACTAGCGGGGGCCCGCACAGATACGCAGTATTTT. The chain joins TRBV5-6 to TRBJ2-3; TRBD2 matches 11 bases. The CDR3 is made up of 16 amino acids. CDR1 and CDR2 from the germline V gene are SGHDT and YYEEEE. With V trimmed by 5 bases and J by 1 base, 6 bases remained unmatched.

J is TRBJ1-5 and V is TRBV9; 9 bases are a match to TRBD1. V lost 2 bases and J lost 6; bases outside the gene matches: 6. The germline V gene encodes CDR1 SGDLS and CDR2 YYNGEE. The CDR3 has 15 amino acids. CDR3 in DNA: TGTGCCAGCAGCGTCTCCGGGACAGGGCTTCAGCCCCAGCATTTT. Amino acid sequence: CASSVSGTGLQPQHF.

The V gene is TRBV6-5, the J gene TRBJ1-6, with a tentative D call TRBD1 (6 bases). This CDR3 contains 14 residues. V shed 5 bases and J shed 10 bases, with 15 bases lying between them. Germline V gene data show CDR1 as MNHEY and CDR2 as SVGAGI. The CDR3: CASSTQGIVSPLHF. CDR3 coding DNA: TGTGCCAGCAGTACACAGGGAATTGTGTCACCCCTCCACTTT.

V and J are TRBV2 and TRBJ2-2; 7 bases agree with TRBD1. V was pared by 7 bases and J by 0 bases, with 5 bases of the junction left unmatched. This CDR3 has 15 amino acids. The germline V gene has CDR1 SNHLY and CDR2 FYNNEI. This chain's CDR3 is CASTLTGTNTGELFF. The DNA for the CDR3 is TGTGCCAGCACCCTGACAGGGACGAACACCGGGGAGCTGTTTTTT.